This TCR beta chain was obtained from a study of cytomegalovirus exposure and HLA in healthy donors. Study in general: Researchers found that roughly 77% of fewer than 450 genotyped donors fell within the Caucasian-associated ancestry cluster.

V was shortened by 1 base and J by 5 bases, with 5 bases between the two germline ends. The CDR3 runs to 12 residues. In germline, CDR1 is SGHAT, CDR2 FQNNGV. Whole-study findings and limits: A few of the chains that were CMV-associated were confirmed in vitro to be specific for CMV antigens. Later genetic work tied a missense DCLRE1C variant to beta-chain V and J trimming.

As for this clone: Its antigen remains unidentified.

Primers included in the PCR were 60 Vbeta and 13 Jbeta primers. Only in-frame clones appear in the TCRdb table, and some are missing; sequencing was by immunoSEQ multiplex PCR. The table has 170,000 or so clones, roughly 80% seen once. The V call is TRBV11-2, the J call TRBJ2-5, with no clear D. The sample taken for sequencing was PBMCs. The receptor's source is a boy between 10 and 17 years old in good health and CMV-seronegative. The CDR3 region is CASSLARETQYF. The CDR3 nucleotides read TGTGCCAGCAGCTTAGCCAGGGAGACCCAGTACTTC.